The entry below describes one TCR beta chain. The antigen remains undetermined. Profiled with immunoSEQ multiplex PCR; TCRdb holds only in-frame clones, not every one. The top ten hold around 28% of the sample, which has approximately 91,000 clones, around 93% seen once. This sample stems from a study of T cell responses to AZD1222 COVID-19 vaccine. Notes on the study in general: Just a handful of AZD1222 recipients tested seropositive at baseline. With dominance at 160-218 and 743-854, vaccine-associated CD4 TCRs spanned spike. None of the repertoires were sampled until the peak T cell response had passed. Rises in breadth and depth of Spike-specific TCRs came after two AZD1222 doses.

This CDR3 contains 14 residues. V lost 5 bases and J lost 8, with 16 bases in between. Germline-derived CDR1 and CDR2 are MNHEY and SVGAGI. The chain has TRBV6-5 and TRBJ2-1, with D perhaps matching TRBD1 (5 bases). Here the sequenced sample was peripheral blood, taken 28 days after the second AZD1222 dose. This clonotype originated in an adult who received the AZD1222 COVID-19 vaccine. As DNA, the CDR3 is TGTGCCAGCAGTACTCGGAAAGGACATCATGAGCAGTTCTTC. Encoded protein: CASSTRKGHHEQFF.